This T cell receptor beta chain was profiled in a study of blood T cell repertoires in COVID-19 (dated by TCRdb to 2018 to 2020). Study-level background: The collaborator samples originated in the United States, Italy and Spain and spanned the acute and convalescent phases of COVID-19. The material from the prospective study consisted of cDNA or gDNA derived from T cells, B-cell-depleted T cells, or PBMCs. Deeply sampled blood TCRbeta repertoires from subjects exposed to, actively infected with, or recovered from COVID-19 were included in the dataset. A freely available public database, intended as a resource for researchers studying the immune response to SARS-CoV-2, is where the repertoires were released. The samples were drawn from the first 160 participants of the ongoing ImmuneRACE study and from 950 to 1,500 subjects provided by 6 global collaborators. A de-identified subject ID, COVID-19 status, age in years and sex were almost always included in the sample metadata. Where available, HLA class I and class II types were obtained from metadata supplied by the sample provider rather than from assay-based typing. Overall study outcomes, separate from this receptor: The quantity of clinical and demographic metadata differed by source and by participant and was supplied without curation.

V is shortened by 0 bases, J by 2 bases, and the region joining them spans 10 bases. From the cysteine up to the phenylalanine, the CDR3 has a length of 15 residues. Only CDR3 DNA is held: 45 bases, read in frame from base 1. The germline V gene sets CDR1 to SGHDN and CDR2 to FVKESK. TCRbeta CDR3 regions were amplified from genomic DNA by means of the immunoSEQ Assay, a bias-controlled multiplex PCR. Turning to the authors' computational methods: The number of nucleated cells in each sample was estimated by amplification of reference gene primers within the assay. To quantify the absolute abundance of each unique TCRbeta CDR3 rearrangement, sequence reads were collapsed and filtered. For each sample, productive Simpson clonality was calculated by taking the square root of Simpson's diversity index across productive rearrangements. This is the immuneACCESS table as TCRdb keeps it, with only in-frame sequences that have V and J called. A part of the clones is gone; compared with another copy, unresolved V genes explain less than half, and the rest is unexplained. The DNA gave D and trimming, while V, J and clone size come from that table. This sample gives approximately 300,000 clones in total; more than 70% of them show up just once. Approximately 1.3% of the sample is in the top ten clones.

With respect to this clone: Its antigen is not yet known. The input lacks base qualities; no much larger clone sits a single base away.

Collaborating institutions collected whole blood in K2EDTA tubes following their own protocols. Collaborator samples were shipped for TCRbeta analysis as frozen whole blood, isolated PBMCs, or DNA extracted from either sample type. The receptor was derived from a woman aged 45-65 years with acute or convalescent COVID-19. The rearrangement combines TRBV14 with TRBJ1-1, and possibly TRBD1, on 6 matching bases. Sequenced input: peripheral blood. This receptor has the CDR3 CASSQETGSNTEAFF. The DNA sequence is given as TGTGCCAGCAGCCAAGAAACAGGGAGCAACACTGAAGCTTTCTTT.